Below, 17 T cell receptor beta chains from the same sample are listed, as sequenced in a study of T-cell memory formation after mild COVID-19. TCRdb processed the 5' RACE reads anew with MiXCR; each CDR3 protein has one entry. The profile covers around 410,000 distinct CDR3 sequences, with around a quarter appearing a single time and roughly 13% taken by the ten largest. Sequencing used PBMCs or a T cell subset sorted from them (not recorded which). The receptors stem from an adult woman who had mild COVID-19 (a few samples of this study predate the infection). Cell type and time point are not known.

In DNA, the CDR3 is TGTGCCAGCAGCGTAGGAGGAGGGGTAGCGGGGGAAGCTGGGGCCAACGTCCTGACTTTC. Its protein is CASSVGGGVAGEAGANVLTF. V gene TRBV9 combines with J gene TRBJ2-6, with TRBD2 matching over 9 bases. The CDR3 loop spans 20 amino acids. V lost 0 bases and J lost 2; bases outside the gene matches: 12. Germline V gene sequence: CDR1 SGDLS, CDR2 YYNGEE. The variable domain in full, with the rest retrieved from reference TRBV9 and TRBJ2-6, is DSGVTQTPKHLITATGQRVTLRCSPRSGDLSVYWYQQSLDQGLQFLIQYYNGEERAKGNILERFSAQQFPDLHSELNLSSLELGDSALYFCASSVGGGVAGEAGANVLTFGAGSRLTVL.

This chain uses TRBV3-1 with TRBJ1-5, with unresolved D. Trimming took 2 bases from V and 5 from J, leaving 19 bases between them. Germline loops: CDR1 LGHDT, CDR2 YNNKEL (reference sequence). This CDR3 contains 17 residues. CDR3 sequence reads: CASSQPGPEPQDQPQHF. The CDR3 region has the DNA TGTGCCAGCAGCCAACCGGGTCCAGAACCTCAGGATCAGCCCCAGCATTTT.

This clonotype was observed a handful of times. The chain links TRBV18 to TRBJ2-7; 8 positions agree with TRBD2. Unmatched junction bases numbered 6, after V lost 0 bases and J lost 5 bases. Germline CDR1 and CDR2: KGHSH and LQKENI. The CDR3 extends over 15 amino acids. CDR3 protein: CASSPPPAGVDEQYF. DNA for the CDR3: TGTGCCAGCTCACCACCTCCAGCGGGGGTGGACGAGCAGTACTTC.

The chain carries TRBV11-3 and TRBJ2-1; D is tentatively TRBD1 or TRBD2 (5 bases each). The germline V and J ends were trimmed by 5 bases and 8 bases, with 16 bases remaining between them. Germline CDR1 and CDR2: SGHNT and YENEEA. This CDR3 contains 14 residues. CDR3 protein: CASSRLGPLDEQFF. The CDR3 coding sequence is TGTGCCAGCAGCCGACTGGGACCTCTCGATGAGCAGTTCTTC.

This clonotype showed up just a few times. The chain joins TRBV11-3 to TRBJ2-7, with a tentative D call TRBD1 (5 bases). CDR1 is SGHNT, CDR2 YENEEA, per germline. With 8 bases removed from V and 0 bases from J, the gap between germline ends came to 11 bases. The CDR3 runs to 13 residues. The CDR3 sequence: CASCYRSSYEQYF. The CDR3 DNA reads TGTGCCAGCTGCTACAGGAGCTCCTACGAGCAGTACTTC.

The gene calls are TRBV7-8 and TRBJ2-1, with 9 bases matching TRBD1. Germline-derived CDR1 and CDR2 are SGHVS and FQNEAQ. The CDR3 extends over 15 amino acids. Germline trimming cut 1 base from V and 8 bases from J; bases unmatched to any gene: 6. The CDR3 nucleotides read TGTGCCAGCAGCTTAGAGGGACAGGGCATTGATGAGCAGTTCTTC. It is translated as CASSLEGQGIDEQFF.

The chain couples TRBV20-1 to TRBJ2-1; TRBD1 matches 9 bases. The CDR3 is 14 amino acids. Germline CDR1 and CDR2: DFQATT and SNEGSKA (reference sequence). Trimming took 3 bases from V and 2 from J; bases not matched to a gene: 2. The CDR3 here is CSARDRGTYNEQFF. The DNA of the CDR3 is TGCAGTGCTAGGGACAGGGGCACCTACAATGAGCAGTTCTTC.

A single count supports this clonotype. The chain has TRBV7-9 and TRBJ1-1; possible D gene TRBD1, 5 bases. In germline, CDR1 is SEHNR, CDR2 FQNEAQ (reference sequence). The V gene lost 3 bases and the J gene lost 6 bases, with 8 bases spanning the gap. The CDR3 is 12 amino acids. In nucleotides, the CDR3 is TGTGCCAGCAGCTTCGGGACGCCTGAAGCTTTCTTT. This sequence encodes CASSFGTPEAFF.

V usage is TRBV20-1 and J usage is TRBJ2-7; TRBD2 aligns across 14 bases. The CDR3 is 14 residues long. Germline trimming cut 1 base from V and 7 bases from J; bases unmatched to any gene: 3. Germline lookup yields CDR1 DFQATT and CDR2 SNEGSKA (reference sequence). The CDR3 DNA sequence: TGCAGTGCTAGAGGGGGACTAGCGGGAGTTGAGCAGTACTTC. It encodes CSARGGLAGVEQYF.

At least ten counts were recorded for this clonotype. The V call is TRBV5-1, the J call TRBJ2-5; 13 bases are shared with TRBD2. The CDR3 loop spans 15 amino acids. Germline V CDR1 and CDR2: SGHRS, YFSETQ. V lost 3 bases, J lost 4 bases, and 3 bases stayed unmatched. The CDR3 region is CASSWRLAGGETQYF. DNA of the CDR3: TGCGCCAGCAGCTGGAGACTAGCGGGGGGAGAGACCCAGTACTTC.

This clonotype has more than one count but fewer than ten. The chain joins TRBV2 to TRBJ2-1, with TRBD2 identical over 7 bases. Germline V gene sequence: CDR1 SNHLY, CDR2 FYNNEI. J was trimmed by 0 bases and V by 2 bases; bases with no gene match: 7. The CDR3 sequence is 17 residues long. CDR3 sequence: CASSERMAGDSYNEQFF. In nucleotides, the CDR3 is TGTGCCAGCAGTGAAAGAATGGCGGGAGACTCCTACAATGAGCAGTTCTTC.

This chain joins TRBV5-6 and TRBJ2-2, with 8 bases that match TRBD1. The V segment lost 5 bases and the J segment 3 bases; nucleotides outside the gene matches: 0. Per the germline V gene, CDR1 is SGHDT and CDR2 is YYEEEE. The CDR3 has 13 amino acids. The CDR3 is CASRGQDTGELFF. The CDR3 DNA is TGTGCCAGCAGGGGACAGGACACCGGGGAGCTGTTTTTT.

This clonotype appeared a few times. The chain links TRBV7-2 to TRBJ2-2; 9 nucleotides align to TRBD2. This CDR3 is built from 15 residues. V shed 5 bases, J shed 7 bases, and the junction held 8 bases outside the gene matches. Germline V gene lookup returns CDR1 SGHTA and CDR2 FQGNSA. CDR3: CASSPRGTSHGELFF. As DNA, the CDR3 is TGTGCCAGCAGCCCGCGAGGGACTAGCCACGGGGAGCTGTTTTTT.

This rearrangement joins TRBV2 to TRBJ2-3, with D perhaps TRBD1 or TRBD2 (5 bases each). CDR3 length: 15 residues. V lost 1 base, J lost 3 bases, and 11 bases lay in between. Germline-derived CDR1 and CDR2 are SNHLY and FYNNEI. This CDR3 reads CASSEGGTITDTQYF. The CDR3 DNA follows: TGTGCCAGCAGTGAAGGGGGGACGATAACAGATACGCAGTATTTT.

The chain uses TRBV7-8 and TRBJ1-1; tentatively, D is TRBD1 (6 bases). The CDR3 consists of 15 residues. Trimming pared 2 bases from V and 11 bases from J, leaving 21 bases between. Germline CDR1 and CDR2: SGHVS and FQNEAQ. This CDR3 reads CASSLTWRDTGTAFF. DNA of the CDR3: TGTGCCAGCAGCTTAACCTGGAGGGACACCGGTACGGCTTTCTTT.

This clonotype turned up a few times. The chain combines TRBV11-1 with TRBJ2-3; 13 positions match TRBD2. V was clipped by 7 bases and J by 5 bases; unmatched bases: 6. This CDR3 is 15 amino acids long. Germline lookup yields CDR1 SGHAT and CDR2 FQDESV (reference sequence). The CDR3 DNA reads as TGTGCCAGCACCTGGACTAGCGGGGGTGTAGATACGCAGTATTTT. This encodes CASTWTSGGVDTQYF.

A few counts support this clonotype. This chain uses TRBV28 with TRBJ2-7; 8 bases agree with TRBD1. CDR3 length equals 14 residues. From germline, CDR1 is MDHEN and CDR2 SYDVKM. Trimming took 7 bases from V and 3 from J; bases not matched to a gene: 8. The CDR3 here is CASTPGQVGYEQYF. CDR3 DNA: TGTGCCAGCACCCCGGGACAGGTTGGCTACGAGCAGTACTTC.